A single sample gave rise to the 4 T cell receptor beta chains below, sequenced in a study of CD8 T cells in Susac syndrome. The RNA, about 0.5 to 1 ug, was put through reverse transcription using random hexamers. TCRdb reprocessed the immunoSEQ multiplex PCR reads with MiXCR, giving one entry per CDR3 protein. Here the sample spans 84,000 or so distinct CDR3 sequences, over 90% being singletons. The sequenced material came from CD8+ T cells from PBMCs. The receptors were sampled from a human donor with Susac syndrome.

The chain carries TRBV11-2 and TRBJ2-3; TRBD2 might be the D (6 bases). V lost 10 bases and J 2 bases, leaving 13 bases between the germline ends. The CDR3 is 13 amino acids. Germline lookup yields CDR1 SGHAT and CDR2 FQNNGV. CDR3 bases: TGTGCCACGGGGCGCGGGAACACAGATACGCAGTATTTT. Protein sequence: CATGRGNTDTQYF.

The rearrangement links TRBV4-3 to TRBJ2-3; D gene ambiguous. Germline V gene lookup returns CDR1 LGHNA and CDR2 YSLEER. This CDR3 spans 14 amino acids. The V end lost 0 bases, the J end lost 4 bases, and 8 bases lay between the germline ends. The CDR3 DNA follows: TGCGCCAGCAGCCAAGATTCGCGATCAGATACGCAGTATTTT. This translates into CASSQDSRSDTQYF.

The rearrangement links TRBV4-3 to TRBJ2-3, with D hard to call. V shed 0 bases and J shed 2 bases, with 3 bases lying between them. Germline CDR1 LGHNA, CDR2 YSLEER. CDR3 length equals 13 residues. The CDR3 sequence: CASSQDSTDTQYF. The CDR3 nucleotides read TGCGCCAGCAGCCAAGATTCCACAGATACGCAGTATTTT.

This chain links TRBV6-5 with TRBJ2-5; D not certain. Germline V lookup: CDR1 MNHEY, CDR2 SVGAGI. The CDR3 is 14 amino acids. Trimming removed 0 bases from V and 4 bases from J, with 9 bases in between. CDR3 sequence reads: CASSYSADGETQYF. For the CDR3, the DNA is TGTGCCAGCAGTTACTCCGCGGATGGAGAGACCCAGTACTTC.